This TCR beta chain was captured in a study of cytomegalovirus exposure and HLA in healthy donors. The study's findings and limits: Within an earlier analysis, most TCR beta V segments proved productive either about 90% or about 30% of the time. The investigators catalogued 150 to 200 TCR beta chains as cytomegalovirus-associated. Sequencing likely produced, as an artifact, a cluster of highly shared sequence variants.

This CDR3 has 15 amino acids. Germline-derived CDR1 and CDR2 are SGHTA and FQGNSA. V gave up 1 base and J gave up 7 bases, with 14 bases separating them. Details on this clone: Its specificity is not known.

PCR amplification relied on 60 Vbeta primers (plus 13 Jbeta primers). Produced via immunoSEQ multiplex PCR; TCRdb's table is partial and in-frame only. The data show 140,000 to 150,000 clones, nearly 80% seen once. The receptor was isolated from a man aged 35 to 55 in good health and CMV-seropositive. Sequenced sample: PBMCs. V is TRBV7-2 and J is TRBJ1-5; weak D call: TRBD1 (6 bases). CDR3 protein: CASSLGEGVRQPQHF. The CDR3 DNA reads TGTGCCAGCAGCTTAGGAGAGGGGGTGCGGCAGCCCCAGCATTTT.